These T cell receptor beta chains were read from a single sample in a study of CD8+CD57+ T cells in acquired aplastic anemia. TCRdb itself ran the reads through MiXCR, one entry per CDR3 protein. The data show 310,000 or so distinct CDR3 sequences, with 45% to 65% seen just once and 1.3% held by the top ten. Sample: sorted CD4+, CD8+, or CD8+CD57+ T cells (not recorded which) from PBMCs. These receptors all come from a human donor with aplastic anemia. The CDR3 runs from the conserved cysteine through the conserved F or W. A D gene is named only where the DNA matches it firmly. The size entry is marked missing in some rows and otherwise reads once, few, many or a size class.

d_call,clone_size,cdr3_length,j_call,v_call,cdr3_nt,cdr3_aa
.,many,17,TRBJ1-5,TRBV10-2,TGCGCCAGCATGGAGCCTTCCTTCGACACGCTCCGTCAGCCCCAGCATTTT,CASMEPSFDTLRQPQHF
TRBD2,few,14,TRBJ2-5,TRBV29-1,TGCAGCGTTAAGGCGGGGGGGGTGGGAGAGACCCAGTACTTC,CSVKAGGVGETQYF
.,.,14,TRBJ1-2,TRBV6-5,TGTGCCAGCAGTTACCTCGGGGCTAACTATGGCTACACCTTC,CASSYLGANYGYTF
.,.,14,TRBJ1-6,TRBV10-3,TGTGCCACGGGGGAAACAACCTCTCCTTCACCCCTCCACTTT,CATGETTSPSPLHF
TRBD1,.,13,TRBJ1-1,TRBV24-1,TGTGCCACCTCAAACACAGGGGGCACTGAAGCTTTCTTT,CATSNTGGTEAFF
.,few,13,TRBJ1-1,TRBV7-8,TGTGCCAGCAGCTTGGTAGGAGGGAATGAAGCTTTCTTT,CASSLVGGNEAFF
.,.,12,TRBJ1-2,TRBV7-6,TGTGCCAGCAGCCCCGACACCTATGGCTACACCTTC,CASSPDTYGYTF
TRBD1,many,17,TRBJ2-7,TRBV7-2,TGTGCCAGCAGCTCCGGGACAGGGGGAGGATATAACTACGAGCAGTACTTC,CASSSGTGGGYNYEQYF
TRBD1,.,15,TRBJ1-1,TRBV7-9,TGTGCCAGCAGCCGGGACAGGGGGCGAGACACTGAAGCTTTCTTT,CASSRDRGRDTEAFF
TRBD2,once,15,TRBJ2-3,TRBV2,TGTGCCAGCAGTTTACTGGGCGGGGGGGCAGATACGCAGTATTTT,CASSLLGGGADTQYF
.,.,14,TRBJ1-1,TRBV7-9,TGTGCCAGCAGCTTTTGGGAGGAATACACTGAAGCTTTCTTT,CASSFWEEYTEAFF
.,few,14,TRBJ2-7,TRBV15,TGTGCCACCAGCAGAGATCACAGGCCCTACGAGCAGTACTTC,CATSRDHRPYEQYF
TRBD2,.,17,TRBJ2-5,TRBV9,TGTGCCAGCAGCGACGGACTAGCGGGGGGGCTACAAGAGACCCAGTACTTC,CASSDGLAGGLQETQYF
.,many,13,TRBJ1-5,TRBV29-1,TGCAGCGTTGCGCGGGGACTCAATCAGCCCCAGCATTTT,CSVARGLNQPQHF
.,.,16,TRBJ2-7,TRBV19,TGTGCCAGTAGTATAAGGGAAGGGACCTCCCCCTACGAGCAGTACTTC,CASSIREGTSPYEQYF
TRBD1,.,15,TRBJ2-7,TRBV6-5,TGTGCCAGCAGTTACGGGACAGGGGTTCCCTACGAGCAGTACTTC,CASSYGTGVPYEQYF
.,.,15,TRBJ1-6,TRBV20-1,TGCAGTGCTAGATCCGTGGCCAGAGCCGATTCACCCCTCCACTTT,CSARSVARADSPLHF
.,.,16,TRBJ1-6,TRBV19,TGTGCCAGTAGTATAGTTGCCCGGAAACCTAATTCACCCCTCCACTTT,CASSIVARKPNSPLHF
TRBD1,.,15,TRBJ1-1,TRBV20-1,TGCAGTGCAAGAAGACAGGGAGCCATGAACACTGAAGCTTTCTTT,CSARRQGAMNTEAFF
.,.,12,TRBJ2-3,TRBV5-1,TGCGCCAGCAGCCAACGCCCAGATACGCAGTATTTT,CASSQRPDTQYF
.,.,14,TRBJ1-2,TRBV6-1,TGTGCCAGCAGTGAGGACAGAAACTACTATGGCTACACCTTC,CASSEDRNYYGYTF
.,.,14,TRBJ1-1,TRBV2,TGTGCCAGCAGTGTCCAGGAGAAGAACACTGAAGCTTTCTTT,CASSVQEKNTEAFF
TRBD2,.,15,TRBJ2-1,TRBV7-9,TGTGCCAGCAGCACAGGACTAGCCCAATACAATGAGCAGTTCTTC,CASSTGLAQYNEQFF
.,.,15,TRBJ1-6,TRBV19,TGTGCCAGTAGTCGTCGGGGCCAACGAAATTCACCCCTCCACTTT,CASSRRGQRNSPLHF
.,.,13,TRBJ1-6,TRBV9,TGTGCCAGCAGCCTCGGGACGACTTCACCCCTCCACTTT,CASSLGTTSPLHF
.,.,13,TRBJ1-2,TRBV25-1,TGTGCCAGCAGTGAGAATATGGGGAGTGGCTACACCTTC,CASSENMGSGYTF
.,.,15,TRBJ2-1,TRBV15,TGTGCCACCAGCAGAGATGGGACGGCTAACAATGAGCAGTTCTTC,CATSRDGTANNEQFF
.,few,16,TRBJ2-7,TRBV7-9,TGTGCCAGCAGCGCGGGACCAGGGGTAGTAAGCTACGAGCAGTACTTC,CASSAGPGVVSYEQYF
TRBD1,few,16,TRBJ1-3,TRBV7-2,TGTGCCAGCAGCCCTAGGGGGACAGGCGGTGGAAACACCATATATTTT,CASSPRGTGGGNTIYF
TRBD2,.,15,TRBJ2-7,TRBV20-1,TGCAGTGCTGGACTAGCGGGGAGCCTAGGGTACGAGCAGTACTTC,CSAGLAGSLGYEQYF
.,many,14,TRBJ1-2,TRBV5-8,TGTGCCAGCAGCCAAGAAAACCCAGCCTATGGCTACACCTTC,CASSQENPAYGYTF
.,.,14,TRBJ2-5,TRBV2,TGTGCCAGCCAAAGTAGCGGCGGTGGAGAGACCCAGTACTTC,CASQSSGGGETQYF
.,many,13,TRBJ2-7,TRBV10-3,TGTGCCATCAGTGAGACGTTTCAAAGCGAGCAGTACTTC,CAISETFQSEQYF
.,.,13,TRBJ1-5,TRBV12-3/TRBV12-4,TGTGCCAGCAGTTCAGGGTATGGTCAGCCCCAGCATTTT,CASSSGYGQPQHF
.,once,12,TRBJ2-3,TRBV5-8,TGTGCCAGCAGCCACGGCTCGGATACGCAGTATTTT,CASSHGSDTQYF
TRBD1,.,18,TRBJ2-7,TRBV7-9,TGTGCCAGCAGCTTAGCGGGTCGGGACAGTGTTAGCTCCTACGAGCAGTACTTC,CASSLAGRDSVSSYEQYF
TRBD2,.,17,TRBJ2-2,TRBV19,TGTGCCAGTAGTCCCTACGGGGCAGCGGGAGGGCCTATGCGGCTGTTTTTT,CASSPYGAAGGPMRLFF
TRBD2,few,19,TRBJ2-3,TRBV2,TGTGCCAGCAGTGCGCTGCCAAATGAAGCGGGGGGAAGCACAGATACGCAGTATTTT,CASSALPNEAGGSTDTQYF
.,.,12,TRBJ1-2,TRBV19,TGTGCCAGTTCGTCGTATACCTATGGCTACACCTTC,CASSSYTYGYTF
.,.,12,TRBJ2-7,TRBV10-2,TGCGCCAGCAGTGAGGGGGCTCGGGAGCAGTACTTC,CASSEGAREQYF
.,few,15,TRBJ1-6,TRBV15,TGTGCCACCAGGACAGGCCACTCCTATAATTCACCCCTCCACTTT,CATRTGHSYNSPLHF
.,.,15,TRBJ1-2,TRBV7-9,TGTGCCAGCAGCCTACCAGGCAGGGTGAACTATGGCTACACCTTC,CASSLPGRVNYGYTF
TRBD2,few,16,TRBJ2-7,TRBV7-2,TGTGCCAGCAGCTACGAGGCTAGCGGGAGAGGGTACGAGCAGTACTTC,CASSYEASGRGYEQYF
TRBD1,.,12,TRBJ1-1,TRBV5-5,TGTGCCAGCAGCCAGGACAGGGTTGGAGCTTTCTTT,CASSQDRVGAFF